This is a list of T cell receptor beta chains from one sample in a study of response to subunit inactivated influenza vaccine. TCRdb independently ran MiXCR on the RT-PCR reads; one entry per CDR3 protein. Of around 600,000 distinct CDR3 sequences in the sample, 10% to 12% were seen once. These data are also associated with another study on T cells expressing NK-cell markers.

Sample: PBMCs from blood, taken on the day of vaccination. The receptors originated from a man in his forties or fifties who received an inactivated influenza vaccine. The CDR3 runs from the conserved cysteine through the conserved F or W. D genes are given only for firm matches. Clone size is not always given. Where it is, it says once, few, many or a class for expanded clones.

>few|TRBV10-3|TRBJ2-2|TRBD1
CAITRTGNTGELFF
TGTGCCATCACCCGGACAGGGAACACCGGGGAGCTGTTTTTT
>many|TRBV4-3|TRBJ2-1|NA
CASSQDRRTGYNEQFF
TGCGCCAGCAGCCAAGATAGGAGGACTGGTTACAATGAGCAGTTCTTC
>NA|TRBV5-1|TRBJ2-7|NA
CASSLDPTSYEQYF
TGCGCCAGCAGCTTAGATCCAACCTCCTACGAGCAGTACTTC
>NA|TRBV4-1|TRBJ2-7|NA
CASSQGQGPTYEQYF
TGCGCCAGCAGCCAAGGGCAGGGGCCAACCTACGAGCAGTACTTC
>NA|TRBV10-3|TRBJ2-1|NA
CAIRNTAANNEQFF
TGTGCCATCAGGAATACAGCCGCTAACAATGAGCAGTTCTTC
>few|TRBV7-2|TRBJ2-1|NA
CASSLVLLSSSYNEQFF
TGTGCCAGCAGCTTAGTACTCCTATCTAGCTCCTACAATGAGCAGTTCTTC
>few|TRBV6-2/TRBV6-3|TRBJ2-5|NA
CASSYSEGEVEETQYF
TGTGCCAGCAGTTACTCAGAGGGGGAAGTAGAAGAGACCCAGTACTTC
>NA|TRBV5-5|TRBJ1-2|NA
CASSSSGNYGYTF
TGTGCCAGCAGCTCCTCAGGAAACTATGGCTACACCTTC
>NA|TRBV9|TRBJ1-3|TRBD1
CASSVEAGGGNTIYF
TGTGCCAGCAGCGTAGAGGCAGGGGGAGGAAACACCATATATTTT
>NA|TRBV20-1|TRBJ2-7|NA
CSAPPSAALREQYF
TGCAGTGCTCCCCCGAGCGCTGCACTTCGCGAGCAGTACTTC
>NA|TRBV12-3/TRBV12-4|TRBJ2-7|NA
CASSSPIADPYEQYF
TGTGCCAGCAGTTCCCCAATAGCGGACCCCTACGAGCAGTACTTC
>NA|TRBV7-3|TRBJ2-2|TRBD1
CASSFTGTGSGELFF
TGTGCCAGCAGCTTTACCGGGACAGGGTCCGGGGAGCTGTTTTTT
>few|TRBV10-3|TRBJ2-1|TRBD2
CAISLTSGRSYNEQFF
TGTGCCATCAGTCTGACTAGCGGGAGATCCTACAATGAGCAGTTCTTC
>many|TRBV7-6|TRBJ1-5|NA
CASSLGQGPQHF
TGTGCCAGCAGCTTAGGCCAGGGGCCCCAGCATTTT
>NA|TRBV5-1|TRBJ2-3|NA
CASSLADKVDTQYF
TGCGCCAGCAGCTTGGCCGACAAAGTCGATACGCAGTATTTT
>NA|TRBV4-3|TRBJ2-2|TRBD2
CASSQDRLAGVAGELFF
TGCGCCAGCAGCCAAGATCGGCTAGCGGGAGTAGCCGGGGAGCTGTTTTTT
>NA|TRBV6-2/TRBV6-3|TRBJ2-6|NA
CATYQGYGANVLTF
TGTGCCACGTACCAGGGTTATGGGGCCAACGTCCTGACTTTC
>few|TRBV7-9|TRBJ2-3|TRBD2
CASSLWEGPGDTQYF
TGTGCCAGCAGCTTGTGGGAGGGCCCGGGAGATACGCAGTATTTT
>NA|TRBV10-3|TRBJ2-3|TRBD2
CAISDRLAGGDTQYF
TGTGCCATCAGTGATAGGCTAGCGGGAGGGGATACGCAGTATTTT
>few|TRBV9|TRBJ2-7|TRBD2
CASSPWGTTSYEQYF
TGTGCCAGCAGCCCTTGGGGGACTACAAGCTACGAGCAGTACTTC
>NA|TRBV7-2|TRBJ2-7|TRBD1
CASSSDRGASYEQYF
TGTGCCAGCAGCTCGGACAGGGGGGCCTCCTACGAGCAGTACTTC
>NA|TRBV6-5|TRBJ1-1|TRBD1
CASSYVGQPMNTEAFF
TGTGCCAGCAGTTACGTGGGACAGCCCATGAACACTGAAGCTTTCTTT
>few|TRBV27|TRBJ2-6|NA
CASSLSGPLGKGANVLTF
TGTGCCAGCAGTTTATCCGGGCCTCTGGGGAAGGGGGCCAACGTCCTGACTTTC
>many|TRBV4-1|TRBJ1-2|NA
CASSQASQGNYGYTF
TGCGCCAGCAGCCAAGCCTCCCAGGGGAACTATGGCTACACCTTC
>few|TRBV24-1|TRBJ2-3|NA
CATSDPGGSGSFTDTQYF
TGTGCCACCAGTGACCCAGGTGGATCGGGATCGTTCACAGATACGCAGTATTTT
>NA|TRBV21-1|TRBJ2-4|NA
CASSRAQGFSRKNIQYF
TGTGCCAGCAGCCGGGCCCAGGGATTTAGCCGCAAAAACATTCAGTACTTC
>NA|TRBV6-5|TRBJ2-1|TRBD2
CASSYLAGLTYNEQFF
TGTGCCAGCAGTTACCTAGCGGGACTAACTTACAATGAGCAGTTCTTC
>few|TRBV7-9|TRBJ2-3|TRBD1
CASRPRDRAGDTQYF
TGTGCCAGCAGACCCCGGGACAGGGCTGGAGATACGCAGTATTTT
>NA|TRBV5-5|TRBJ2-3|NA
CASTLGPRASTDTQYF
TGTGCCAGCACCCTAGGGCCCCGTGCTAGCACAGATACGCAGTATTTT
>NA|TRBV6-2/TRBV6-3|TRBJ2-7|NA
CASRGPTEDEQYF
TGTGCCAGCAGGGGACCAACCGAGGACGAGCAGTACTTC
>many|TRBV12-3/TRBV12-4|TRBJ2-1|TRBD2
CASRSNGRGDYNEQFF
TGTGCCAGCAGGTCTAACGGGAGGGGGGATTACAATGAGCAGTTCTTC
>few|TRBV18|TRBJ2-3|TRBD2
CASSPVAGAADTQYF
TGTGCCAGCTCACCAGTAGCGGGCGCGGCAGATACGCAGTATTTT
>NA|TRBV7-2|TRBJ2-7|NA
CASNSRYNPYEQYF
TGTGCCAGCAACTCTAGGTACAACCCCTACGAGCAGTACTTC